This T cell receptor beta chain comes out of a study of OX40 agonist ivuxolimab in advanced cancers. TCRdb keeps only in-frame clones here, not all; method: immunoSEQ multiplex PCR. The profile shows 34,000 or so clones, around 81% of them singletons. A remark on this clone: Its antigen is as yet unknown.

CDR3 length equals 15 residues. CDR1 is SGHRS, CDR2 YFSETQ, per germline. V gave up 2 bases and J gave up 8 bases; unmatched junction bases: 8. Autoimmune disease history or systemic immunosuppression barred patients. Study-wide results and caveats: At 0.1 to 3.0 mg/kg and by week 6, clonal expansion occurred in CD4+ and CD8+ blood T cells.

The chain combines TRBV5-1 with TRBJ2-1, with 9 bases lining up with TRBD2. The sequencing here drew on CD4+ or CD8+ T cells sorted from blood, taken in a trial of the OX40 agonist ivuxolimab. The sequence was collected from an adult with an advanced solid tumor such as melanoma, head and neck, liver or kidney cancer. CDR3 nucleotides: TGCGCCAGCAGCTTAGGCGGGGGGGCCCTTCATGAGCAGTTCTTC. Translated, it gives CASSLGGGALHEQFF.